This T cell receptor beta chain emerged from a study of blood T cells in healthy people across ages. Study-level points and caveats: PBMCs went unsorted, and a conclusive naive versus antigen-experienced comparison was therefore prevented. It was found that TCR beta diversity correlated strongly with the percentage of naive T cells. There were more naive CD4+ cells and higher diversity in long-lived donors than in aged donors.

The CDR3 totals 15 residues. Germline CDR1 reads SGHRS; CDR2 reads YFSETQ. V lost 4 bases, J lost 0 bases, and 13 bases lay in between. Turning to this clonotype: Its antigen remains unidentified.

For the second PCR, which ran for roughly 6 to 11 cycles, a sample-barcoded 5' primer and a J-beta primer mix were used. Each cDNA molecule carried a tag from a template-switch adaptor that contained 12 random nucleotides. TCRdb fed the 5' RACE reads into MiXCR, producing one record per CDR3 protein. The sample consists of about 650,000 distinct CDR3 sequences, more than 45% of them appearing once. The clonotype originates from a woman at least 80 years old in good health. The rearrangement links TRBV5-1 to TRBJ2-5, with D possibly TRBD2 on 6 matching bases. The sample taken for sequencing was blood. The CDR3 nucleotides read TGCGCCAGCAGCACAGCTGGGACTTACCAAGAGACCCAGTACTTC. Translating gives CASSTAGTYQETQYF.